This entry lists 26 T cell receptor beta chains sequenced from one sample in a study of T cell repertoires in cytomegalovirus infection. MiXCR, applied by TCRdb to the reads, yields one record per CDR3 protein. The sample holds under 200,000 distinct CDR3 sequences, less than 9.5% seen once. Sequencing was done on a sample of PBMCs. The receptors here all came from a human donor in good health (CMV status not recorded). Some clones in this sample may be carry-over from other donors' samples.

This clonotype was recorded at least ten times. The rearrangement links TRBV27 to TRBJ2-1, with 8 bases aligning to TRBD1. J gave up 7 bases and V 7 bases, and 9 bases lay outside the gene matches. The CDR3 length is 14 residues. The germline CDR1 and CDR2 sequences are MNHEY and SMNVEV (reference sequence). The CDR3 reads CASKKGTGFNEQFF. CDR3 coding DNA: TGTGCCAGCAAGAAAGGGACAGGTTTTAATGAGCAGTTCTTC.

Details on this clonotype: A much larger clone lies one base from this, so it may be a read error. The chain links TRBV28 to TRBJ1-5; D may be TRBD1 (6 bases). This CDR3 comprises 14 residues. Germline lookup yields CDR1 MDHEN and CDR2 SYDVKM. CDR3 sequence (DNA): TGTACCAGCAGAAGGGACATTAGCAATCAGCCCCAGCATTTT. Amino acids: CTSRRDISNQPQHF.

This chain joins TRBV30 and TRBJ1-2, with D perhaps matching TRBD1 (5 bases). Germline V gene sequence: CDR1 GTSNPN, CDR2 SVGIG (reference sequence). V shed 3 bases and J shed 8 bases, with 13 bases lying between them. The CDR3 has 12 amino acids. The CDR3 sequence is CAWSSQGYGYTF. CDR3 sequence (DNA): TGTGCCTGGAGCAGTCAGGGATACGGCTACACCTTC.

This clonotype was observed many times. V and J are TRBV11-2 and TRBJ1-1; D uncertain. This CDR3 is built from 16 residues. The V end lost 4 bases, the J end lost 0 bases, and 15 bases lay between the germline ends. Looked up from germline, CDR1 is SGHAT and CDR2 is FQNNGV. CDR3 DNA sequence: TGTGCCAGCAGCTCCCTCCTCAGCACAATGAACACTGAAGCTTTCTTT. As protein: CASSSLLSTMNTEAFF.

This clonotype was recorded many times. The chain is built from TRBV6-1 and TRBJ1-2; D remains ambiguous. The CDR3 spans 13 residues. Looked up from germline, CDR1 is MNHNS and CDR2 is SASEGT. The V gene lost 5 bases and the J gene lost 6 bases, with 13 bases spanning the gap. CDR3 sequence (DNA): TGTGCCAGCAGTTATTACGGGTGGGATGGCTACACCTTC. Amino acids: CASSYYGWDGYTF.

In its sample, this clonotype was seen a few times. CDR3 in DNA: TGCGCCAGCAGCCTCGGACTAGCGGGCCGTTACAATGAGCAGTTCTTC. Its protein is CASSLGLAGRYNEQFF. The chain carries TRBV5-1 and TRBJ2-1, with 11 bases fitting TRBD2. CDR1 SGHRS and CDR2 YFSETQ come from the germline V gene. The CDR3 loop spans 16 amino acids. V shed 4 bases and J 4 bases; nucleotides not matched to a gene: 7.

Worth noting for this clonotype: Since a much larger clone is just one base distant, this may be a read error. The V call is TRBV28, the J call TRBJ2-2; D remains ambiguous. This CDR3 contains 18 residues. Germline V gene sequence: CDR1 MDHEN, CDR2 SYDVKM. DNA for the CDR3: TGTGCCAACAGTTTATCCACAATGGCTTACAGCTACACCGGGGAGCTGTTTTTT. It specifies CANSLSTMAYSYTGELFF.

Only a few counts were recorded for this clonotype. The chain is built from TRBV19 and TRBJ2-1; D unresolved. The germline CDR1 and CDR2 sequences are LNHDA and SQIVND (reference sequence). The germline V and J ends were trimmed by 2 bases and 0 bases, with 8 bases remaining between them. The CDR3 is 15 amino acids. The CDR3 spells CASSITRSSYNEQFF. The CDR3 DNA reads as TGTGCCAGTAGTATAACGAGGAGCTCCTACAATGAGCAGTTCTTC.

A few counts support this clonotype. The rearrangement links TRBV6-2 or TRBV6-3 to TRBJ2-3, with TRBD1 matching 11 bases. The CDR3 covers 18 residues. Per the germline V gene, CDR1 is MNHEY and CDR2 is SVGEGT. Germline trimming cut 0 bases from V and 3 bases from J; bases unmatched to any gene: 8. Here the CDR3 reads CASSYSPGQGDGTDTQYF. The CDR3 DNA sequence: TGTGCCAGCAGTTACTCGCCGGGACAGGGGGACGGGACAGATACGCAGTATTTT.

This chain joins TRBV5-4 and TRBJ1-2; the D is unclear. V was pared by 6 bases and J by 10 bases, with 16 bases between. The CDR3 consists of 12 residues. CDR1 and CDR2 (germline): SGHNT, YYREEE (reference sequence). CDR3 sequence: CASTVKANDYTF. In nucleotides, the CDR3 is TGTGCCAGCACGGTCAAAGCAAACGACTACACCTTC. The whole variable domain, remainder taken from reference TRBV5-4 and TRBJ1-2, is ETGVTQSPTHLIKTRGQQVTLRCSSQSGHNTVSWYQQALGQGPQFIFQYYREEENGRGNFPPRFSGLQFPNYSSELNVNALELDDSALYLCASTVKANDYTFGSGTRLTVV.

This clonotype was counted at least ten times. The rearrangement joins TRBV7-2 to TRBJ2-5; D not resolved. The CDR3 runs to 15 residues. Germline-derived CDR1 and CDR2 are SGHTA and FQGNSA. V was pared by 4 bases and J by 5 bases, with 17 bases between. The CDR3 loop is CASSSTVSAAETQYF. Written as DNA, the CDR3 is TGTGCCAGCAGCTCCACGGTCTCGGCGGCGGAGACCCAGTACTTC.

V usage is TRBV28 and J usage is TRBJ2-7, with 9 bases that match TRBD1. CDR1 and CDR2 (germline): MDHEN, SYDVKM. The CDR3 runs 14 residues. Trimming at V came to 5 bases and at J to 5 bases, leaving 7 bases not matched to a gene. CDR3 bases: TGTGCCAGCAGTGGGAGGGACAGGGACCACGAGCAGTACTTC. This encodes CASSGRDRDHEQYF.

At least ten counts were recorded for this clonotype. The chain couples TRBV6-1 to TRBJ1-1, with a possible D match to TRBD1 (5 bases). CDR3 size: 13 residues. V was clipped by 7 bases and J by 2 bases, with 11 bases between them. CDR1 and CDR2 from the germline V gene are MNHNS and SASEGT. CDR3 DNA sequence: TGTGCCAGCAAAGCACAGGATAACACTGAAGCTTTCTTT. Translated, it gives CASKAQDNTEAFF.

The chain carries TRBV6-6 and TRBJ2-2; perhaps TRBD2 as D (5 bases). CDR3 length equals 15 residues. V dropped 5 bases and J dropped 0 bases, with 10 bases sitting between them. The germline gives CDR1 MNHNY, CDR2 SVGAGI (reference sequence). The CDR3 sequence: CASSGYGTNTGELFF. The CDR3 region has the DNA TGTGCCAGCAGTGGATACGGGACGAACACCGGGGAGCTGTTTTTT.

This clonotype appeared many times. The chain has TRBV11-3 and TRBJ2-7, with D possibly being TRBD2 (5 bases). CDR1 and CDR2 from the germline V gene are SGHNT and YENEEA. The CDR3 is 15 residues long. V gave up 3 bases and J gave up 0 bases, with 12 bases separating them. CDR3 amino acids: CASSFGSGSSYEQYF. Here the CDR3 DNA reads TGTGCCAGCAGCTTCGGCAGTGGGAGCTCCTACGAGCAGTACTTC. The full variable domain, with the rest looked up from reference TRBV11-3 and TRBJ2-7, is EAGVVQSPRYKIIEKKQPVAFWCNPISGHNTLYWYLQNLGQGPELLIRYENEEAVDDSQLPKDRFSAERLKGVDSTLKIQPAELGDSAVYLCASSFGSGSSYEQYFGPGTRLTVT.

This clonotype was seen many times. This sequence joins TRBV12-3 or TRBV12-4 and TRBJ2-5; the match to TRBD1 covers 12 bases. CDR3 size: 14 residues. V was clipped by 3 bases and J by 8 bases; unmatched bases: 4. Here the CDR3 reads CASSLGQGADTQYF. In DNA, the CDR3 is TGTGCCAGCAGTTTGGGACAGGGGGCTGATACCCAGTACTTC.

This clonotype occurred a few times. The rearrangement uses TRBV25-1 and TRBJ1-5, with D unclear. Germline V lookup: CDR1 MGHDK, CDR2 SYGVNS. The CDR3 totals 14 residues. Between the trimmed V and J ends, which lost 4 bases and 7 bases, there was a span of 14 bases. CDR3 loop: CASSAIGLGQPQHF. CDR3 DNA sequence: TGTGCCAGCAGTGCAATCGGACTGGGCCAGCCCCAGCATTTT.

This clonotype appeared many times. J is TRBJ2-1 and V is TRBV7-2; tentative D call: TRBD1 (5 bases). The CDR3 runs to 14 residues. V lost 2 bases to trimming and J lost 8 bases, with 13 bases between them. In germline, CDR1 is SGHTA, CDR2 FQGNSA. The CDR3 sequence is CASSLREWGDEQFF. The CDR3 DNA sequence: TGTGCCAGCAGCTTAAGGGAATGGGGCGATGAGCAGTTCTTC.

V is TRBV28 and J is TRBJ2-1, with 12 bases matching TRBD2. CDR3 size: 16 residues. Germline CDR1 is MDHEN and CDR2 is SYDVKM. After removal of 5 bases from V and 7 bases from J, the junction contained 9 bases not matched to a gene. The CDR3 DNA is TGTGCCAGCAGTCCGCCGGGCCTAGCGGGAGGGAATGAGCAGTTCTTC. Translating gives CASSPPGLAGGNEQFF.

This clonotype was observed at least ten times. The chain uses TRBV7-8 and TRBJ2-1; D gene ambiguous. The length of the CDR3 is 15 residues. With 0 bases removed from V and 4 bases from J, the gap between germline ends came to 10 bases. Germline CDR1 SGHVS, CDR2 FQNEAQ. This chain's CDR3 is CASSLAGDKYNEQFF. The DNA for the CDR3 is TGTGCCAGCAGCTTAGCTGGCGACAAATACAATGAGCAGTTCTTC.

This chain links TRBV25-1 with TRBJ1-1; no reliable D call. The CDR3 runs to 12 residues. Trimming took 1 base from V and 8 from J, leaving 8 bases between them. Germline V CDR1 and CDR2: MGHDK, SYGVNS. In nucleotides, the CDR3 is TGTGCCAGCAGTGAATCATTGGGGGAAGCTTTCTTT. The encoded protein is CASSESLGEAFF.

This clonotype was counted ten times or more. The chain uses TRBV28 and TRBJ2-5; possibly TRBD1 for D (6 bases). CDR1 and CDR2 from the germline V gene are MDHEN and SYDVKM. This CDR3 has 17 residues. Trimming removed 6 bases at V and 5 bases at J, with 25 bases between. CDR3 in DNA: TGTGCCAGCAGCCCCAGGAATCTATGGGGGCCGGGGGAGACCCAGTACTTC. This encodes CASSPRNLWGPGETQYF.

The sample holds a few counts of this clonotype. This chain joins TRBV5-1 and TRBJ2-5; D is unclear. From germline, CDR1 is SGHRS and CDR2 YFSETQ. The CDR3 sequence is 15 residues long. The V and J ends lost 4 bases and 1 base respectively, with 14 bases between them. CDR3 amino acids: CASSPYPGSQETQYF. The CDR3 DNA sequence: TGCGCCAGCAGCCCTTACCCTGGATCCCAAGAGACCCAGTACTTC.

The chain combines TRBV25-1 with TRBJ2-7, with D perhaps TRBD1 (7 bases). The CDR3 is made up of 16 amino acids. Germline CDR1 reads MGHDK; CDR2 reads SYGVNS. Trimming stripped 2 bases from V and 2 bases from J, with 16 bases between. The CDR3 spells CASSEPGGTEPYEQYF. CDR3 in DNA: TGTGCCAGCAGTGAACCTGGAGGGACAGAACCCTACGAGCAGTACTTC.

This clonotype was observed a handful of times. The CDR3 reads CASGRTSGISTDTQYF. The CDR3 DNA follows: TGTGCTAGTGGCCGAACTAGCGGGATTAGCACAGATACGCAGTATTTT. The chain recombines TRBV12-5 with TRBJ2-3; 10 bases fit TRBD2. V was clipped by 6 bases and J by 0 bases; unmatched bases: 6. The germline gives CDR1 LGHNT, CDR2 FRNRAP. The CDR3 runs to 16 residues.

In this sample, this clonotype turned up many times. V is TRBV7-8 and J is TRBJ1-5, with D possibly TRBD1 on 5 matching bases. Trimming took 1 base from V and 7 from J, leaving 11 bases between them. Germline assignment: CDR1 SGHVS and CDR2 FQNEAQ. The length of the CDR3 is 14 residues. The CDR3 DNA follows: TGTGCCAGCAGCTTAGGGGGGGAGCGCCAGCCCCAGCATTTT. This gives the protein CASSLGGERQPQHF.